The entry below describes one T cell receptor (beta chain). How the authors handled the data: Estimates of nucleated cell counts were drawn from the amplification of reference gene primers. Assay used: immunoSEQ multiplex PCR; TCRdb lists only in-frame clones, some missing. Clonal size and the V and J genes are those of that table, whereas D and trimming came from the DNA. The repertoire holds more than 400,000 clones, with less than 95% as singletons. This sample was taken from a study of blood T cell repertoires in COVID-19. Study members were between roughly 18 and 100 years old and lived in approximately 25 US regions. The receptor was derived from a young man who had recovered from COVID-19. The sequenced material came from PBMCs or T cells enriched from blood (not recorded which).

This chain's CDR3 is CASSPQGRDTQYF. CDR3 coding DNA: TGTGCCAGCAGCCCACAGGGTAGAGATACGCAGTATTTT. The V gene is TRBV28, the J gene TRBJ2-3; the D gene is possibly TRBD1 (6 bases). This CDR3 region has 13 residues. The V gene's germline CDR1 is MDHEN and CDR2 SYDVKM. The ends were cut back, 6 bases at V and 5 bases at J, with 12 bases in the middle.